Sequencing of this TCR beta chain was carried out in a study of control samples from healthy donors and cancer patients. Repertoires were generated with immunoSEQ multiplex PCR, while TCRdb's copy carries only in-frame clones and drops some. Of roughly 40,000 clones listed, 92% are singletons. This CDR3 is built from 13 residues. Trimming cost V 6 bases and J 3 bases, with 12 bases left between them. The germline V gene encodes CDR1 MNHEY and CDR2 SVGEGT. Sequenced: blood. J is TRBJ2-7 and V is TRBV6-2 or TRBV6-3, with D possibly TRBD1 on 6 matching bases. The receptor comes from a woman in her 50s in good health. The CDR3 region has the DNA TGTGCCAGCAGCCGCCTAGGGGGCTACGAGCAGTACTTC. This translates into CASSRLGGYEQYF.